The 9 T cell receptor beta chains reported below all come from one sample, sequenced in a study of T cell changes during pregnancy in multiple sclerosis. Here immunoSEQ multiplex PCR was the method, and the copy in TCRdb shows in-frame clones only, minus some. This table holds 70,000 to 100,000 clones, over 85% found once. The material was peripheral blood, obtained in the first trimester of pregnancy. These receptors originate from a female donor with multiple sclerosis, enrolled in a pregnancy study.

This chain connects TRBV9 to TRBJ2-1; 12 nucleotides line up with TRBD2. Trimming removed 5 bases from V and 7 bases from J; junction bases left unmatched: 7. Germline loops: CDR1 SGDLS, CDR2 YYNGEE. The CDR3 runs 15 residues. CDR3 nucleotides: TGTGCCAGCAGTCTAGCGGGGGGGCCTAGAAATGAGCAGTTCTTC. Translating gives CASSLAGGPRNEQFF.

J is TRBJ2-3 and V is TRBV6-4; D is unresolved. V was clipped by 0 bases and J by 5 bases, with 9 bases between them. The CDR3 totals 14 residues. Germline V gene sequence: CDR1 MRHNA, CDR2 SNTAGT. The CDR3 region is CASSDSPSVDTQYF. CDR3 in DNA: TGTGCCAGCAGTGACTCGCCCTCAGTAGATACGCAGTATTTT.

J is TRBJ2-7 and V is TRBV6-1, with D possibly TRBD1 on 6 matching bases. Germline V gene lookup returns CDR1 MNHNS and CDR2 SASEGT. The CDR3 has 15 amino acids. V lost 4 bases, J lost 1 base, and 14 bases lay in between. The CDR3 region has the DNA TGTGCCAGCAGTGCACAGGGCAAGGGATCCTACGAGCAGTACTTC. It yields the protein CASSAQGKGSYEQYF.

This CDR3 is CASSSGQGWTEAFF. The CDR3 coding sequence is TGTGCCAGCAGCTCCGGACAGGGTTGGACTGAAGCTTTCTTT. The rearrangement joins TRBV5-5 to TRBJ1-1, with 8 bases lining up with TRBD1. The CDR3 length is 14 residues. Unmatched junction bases numbered 6, after V lost 3 bases and J lost 5 bases. Germline V gives CDR1 SGHKS, CDR2 YYEKEE (reference sequence).

On this clone itself: The junction shows a germline mismatch at one end, possibly a read error. This rearrangement joins TRBV18 to TRBJ2-1; weak D call: TRBD2 (5 bases). Germline-derived CDR1 and CDR2 are KGHSH and LQKENI. CDR3 length equals 11 residues. CDR3 coding DNA: TGTGCCAGCTCACCGAAAGGGAGTTTGATCTTC. This encodes CASSPKGSLIF. The variable domain in full, completed from reference TRBV18 and TRBJ2-1, reads NAGVMQNPRHLVRRRGQEARLRCSPMKGHSHVYWYRQLPEEGLKFMVYLQKENIIDESGMPKERFSAEFPKEGPSILRIQQVVRGDSAAYFCASSPKGSLIFGPGTRLTVL.

The chain recombines TRBV5-1 with TRBJ1-2; 7 nucleotides line up with TRBD1. Germline V gene sequence: CDR1 SGHRS, CDR2 YFSETQ. Losses at the gene ends were 4 bases for V and 4 bases for J; bases not matched to a gene: 7. CDR3 length: 14 residues. The CDR3 loop reads CASSGQGDSYGYTF. The CDR3 DNA sequence: TGCGCCAGCAGCGGCCAGGGGGATTCCTATGGCTACACCTTC.

The rearrangement links TRBV30 to TRBJ1-1; D might be TRBD1 (6 bases). Per germline, CDR1 GTSNPN and CDR2 SVGIG (reference sequence). This CDR3 is built from 11 residues. Trimming shortened V by 5 bases and J by 5 bases, and 9 bases separated the two germline ends. The CDR3 reads CAWAGVTEAFF. For the CDR3, the DNA is TGTGCCTGGGCAGGGGTGACTGAAGCTTTCTTT.

CDR3 residues: CASSLHRGLGMNTEAFF. The DNA for the CDR3 is TGTGCCAGCAGCCTGCACAGGGGATTGGGCATGAACACTGAAGCTTTCTTT. This chain links TRBV25-1 with TRBJ1-1, with 7 bases identical to TRBD1. The germline CDR1 and CDR2 sequences are MGHDK and SYGVNS. The CDR3 consists of 17 residues. The junction had 13 bases not matched to a gene; V was cut back by 6 bases and J by 0 bases. The variable domain in full, completed from reference TRBV25-1 and TRBJ1-1, reads EADIYQTPRYLVIGTGKKITLECSQTMGHDKMYWYQQDPGMELHLIHYSYGVNSTEKGDLSSESTVSRIRTEHFPLTLESARPSHTSQYLCASSLHRGLGMNTEAFFGQGTRLTVV.

For the CDR3, the DNA is TGCAGCGTCCCGGCCCCTAGCGGACCCTACAATGAGCAGTTCTTC. Residues: CSVPAPSGPYNEQFF. This chain joins TRBV29-1 and TRBJ2-1; 7 bases agree with TRBD2. Looked up from germline, CDR1 is SQVTM and CDR2 is ANQGSEA. The CDR3 covers 15 residues. With 6 bases clipped from V and 2 bases from J, the junction kept 10 bases outside the gene matches.